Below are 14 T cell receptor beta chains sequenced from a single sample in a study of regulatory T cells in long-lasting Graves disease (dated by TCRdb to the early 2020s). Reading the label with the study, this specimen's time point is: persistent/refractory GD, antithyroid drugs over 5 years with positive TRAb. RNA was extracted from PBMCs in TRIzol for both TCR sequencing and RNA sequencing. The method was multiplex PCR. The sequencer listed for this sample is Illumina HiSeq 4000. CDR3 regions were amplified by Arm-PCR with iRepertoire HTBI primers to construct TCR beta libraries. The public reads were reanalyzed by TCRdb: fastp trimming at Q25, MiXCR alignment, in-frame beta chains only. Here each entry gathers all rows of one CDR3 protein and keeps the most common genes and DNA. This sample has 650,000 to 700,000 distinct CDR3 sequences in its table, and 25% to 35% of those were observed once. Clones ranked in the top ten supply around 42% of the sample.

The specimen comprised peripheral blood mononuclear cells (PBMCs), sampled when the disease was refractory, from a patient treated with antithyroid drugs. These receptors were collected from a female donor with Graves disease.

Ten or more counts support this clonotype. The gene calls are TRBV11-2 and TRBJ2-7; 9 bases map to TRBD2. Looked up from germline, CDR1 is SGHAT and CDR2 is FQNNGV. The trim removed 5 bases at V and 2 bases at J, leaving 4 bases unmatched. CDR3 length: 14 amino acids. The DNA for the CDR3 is TGTGCCAGCAGCCTTAGCGGGAGTACCTACGAGCAGTACTTC. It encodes CASSLSGSTYEQYF.

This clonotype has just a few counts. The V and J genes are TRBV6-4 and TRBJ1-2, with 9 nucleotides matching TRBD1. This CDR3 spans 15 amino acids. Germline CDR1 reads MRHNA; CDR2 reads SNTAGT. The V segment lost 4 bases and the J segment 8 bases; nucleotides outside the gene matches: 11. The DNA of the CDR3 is TGTGCCAGCAGTGCAGTTCCGGGACAGGGTGTCGGCTACACCTTC. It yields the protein CASSAVPGQGVGYTF.

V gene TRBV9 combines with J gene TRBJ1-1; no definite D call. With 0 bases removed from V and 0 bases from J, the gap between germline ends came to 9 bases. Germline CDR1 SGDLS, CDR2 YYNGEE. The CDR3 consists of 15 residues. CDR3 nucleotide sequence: TGTGCCAGCAGCGTAGGGCCCAACATGAACACTGAAGCTTTCTTT. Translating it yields CASSVGPNMNTEAFF.

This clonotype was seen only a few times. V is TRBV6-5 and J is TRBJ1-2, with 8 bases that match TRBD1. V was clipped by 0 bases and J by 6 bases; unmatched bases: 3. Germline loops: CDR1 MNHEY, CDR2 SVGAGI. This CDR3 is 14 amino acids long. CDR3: CASSYSKTGDGYTF. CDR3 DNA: TGTGCCAGCAGTTACTCCAAGACAGGGGATGGCTACACCTTC.

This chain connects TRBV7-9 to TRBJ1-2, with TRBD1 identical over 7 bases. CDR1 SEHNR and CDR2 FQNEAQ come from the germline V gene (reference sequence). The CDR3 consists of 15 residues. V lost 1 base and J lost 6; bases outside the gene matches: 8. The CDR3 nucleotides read TGTGCCAGCAGCTTAGAAGGCAGGGGGTCAGATGGCTACACCTTC. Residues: CASSLEGRGSDGYTF.

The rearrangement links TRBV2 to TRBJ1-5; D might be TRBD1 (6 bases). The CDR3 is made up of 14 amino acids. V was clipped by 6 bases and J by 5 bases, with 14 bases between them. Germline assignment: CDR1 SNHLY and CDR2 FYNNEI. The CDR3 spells CASRRGERDQPQHF. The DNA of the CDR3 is TGTGCCAGCAGGAGGGGGGAAAGGGATCAGCCCCAGCATTTT.

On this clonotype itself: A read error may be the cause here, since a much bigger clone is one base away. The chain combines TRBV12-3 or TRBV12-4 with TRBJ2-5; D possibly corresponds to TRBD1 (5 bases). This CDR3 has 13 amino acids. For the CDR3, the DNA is TGTGCCAGCAGTTTAAACAGGCAAGAGACCCAGTGCTTC. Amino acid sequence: CASSLNRQETQCF.

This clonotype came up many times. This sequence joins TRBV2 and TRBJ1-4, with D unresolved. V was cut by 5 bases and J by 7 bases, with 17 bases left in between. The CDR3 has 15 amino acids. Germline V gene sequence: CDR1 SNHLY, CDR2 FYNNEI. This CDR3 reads CASSITTGQFEKLFF. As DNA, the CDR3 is TGTGCCAGCAGTATAACGACGGGCCAATTTGAAAAACTGTTTTTT.

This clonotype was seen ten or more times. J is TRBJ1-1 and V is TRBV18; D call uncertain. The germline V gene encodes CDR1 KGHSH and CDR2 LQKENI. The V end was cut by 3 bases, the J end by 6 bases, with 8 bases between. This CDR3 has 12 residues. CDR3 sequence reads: CASSPAHPEAFF. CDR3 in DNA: TGTGCCAGCTCACCGGCTCACCCTGAAGCTTTCTTT.

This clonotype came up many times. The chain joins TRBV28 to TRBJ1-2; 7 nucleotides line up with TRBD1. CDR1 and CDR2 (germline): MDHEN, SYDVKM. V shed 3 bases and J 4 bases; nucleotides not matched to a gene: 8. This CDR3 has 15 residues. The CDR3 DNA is TGTGCCAGCAGTTTCACTACAGGGGTTGTCTATGGCTACACCTTC. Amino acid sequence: CASSFTTGVVYGYTF.

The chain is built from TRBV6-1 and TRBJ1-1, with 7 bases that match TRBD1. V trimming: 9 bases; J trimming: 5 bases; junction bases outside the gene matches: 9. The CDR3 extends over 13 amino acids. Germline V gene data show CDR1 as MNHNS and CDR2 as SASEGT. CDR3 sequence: CASRRGRRTEAFF. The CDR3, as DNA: TGTGCCAGTAGGAGGGGGCGAAGGACTGAAGCTTTCTTT.

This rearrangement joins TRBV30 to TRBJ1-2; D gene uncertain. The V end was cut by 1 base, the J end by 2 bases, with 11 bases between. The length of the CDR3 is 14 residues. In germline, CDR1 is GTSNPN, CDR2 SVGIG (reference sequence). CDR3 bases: TGTGCCTGGAGTGGCGAGCAGAGAAACTATGGCTACACCTTC. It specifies CAWSGEQRNYGYTF.

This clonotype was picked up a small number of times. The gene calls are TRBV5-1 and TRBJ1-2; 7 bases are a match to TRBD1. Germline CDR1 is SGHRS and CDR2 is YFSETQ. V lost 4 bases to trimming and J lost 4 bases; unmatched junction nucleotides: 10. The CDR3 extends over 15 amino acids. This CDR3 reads CASSPADRDTYGYTF. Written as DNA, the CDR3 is TGCGCCAGCAGCCCCGCTGACAGGGACACCTATGGCTACACCTTC.

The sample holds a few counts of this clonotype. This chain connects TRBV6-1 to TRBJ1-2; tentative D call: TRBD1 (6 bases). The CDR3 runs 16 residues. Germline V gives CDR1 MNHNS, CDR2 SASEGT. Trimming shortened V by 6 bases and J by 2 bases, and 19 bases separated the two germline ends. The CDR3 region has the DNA TGTGCCAGCAGCCATCCAACCGGGACACCGAACTATGGCTACACCTTC. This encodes CASSHPTGTPNYGYTF.